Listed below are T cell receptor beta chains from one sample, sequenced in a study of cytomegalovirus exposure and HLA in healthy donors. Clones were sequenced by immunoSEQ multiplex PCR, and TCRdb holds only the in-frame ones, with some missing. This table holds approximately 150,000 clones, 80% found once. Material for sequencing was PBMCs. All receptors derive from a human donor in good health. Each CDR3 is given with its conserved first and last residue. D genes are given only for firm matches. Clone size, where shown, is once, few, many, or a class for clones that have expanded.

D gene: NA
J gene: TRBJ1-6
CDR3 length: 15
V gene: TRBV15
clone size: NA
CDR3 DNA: TGTGCCACCAGCAGAGAAGGACAGCCTAATTCACCCCTCCACTTT
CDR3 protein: CATSREGQPNSPLHF

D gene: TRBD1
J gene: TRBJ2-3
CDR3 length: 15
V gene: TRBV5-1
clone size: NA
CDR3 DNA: TGCGCCAGCAGCGTTGGACAGGGCGTTGCAGATACGCAGTATTTT
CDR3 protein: CASSVGQGVADTQYF

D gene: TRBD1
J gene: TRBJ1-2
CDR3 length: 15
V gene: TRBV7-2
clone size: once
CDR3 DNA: TGTGCCAGCAGCTCCCATGACAGGGGGCTCTATGGCTACACCTTC
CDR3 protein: CASSSHDRGLYGYTF

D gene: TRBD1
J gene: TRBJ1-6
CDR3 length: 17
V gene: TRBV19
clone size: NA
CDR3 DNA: TGTGCCAGTAGTATAGTACCGGGACAGGCCCTAAATTCACCCCTCCACTTT
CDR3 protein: CASSIVPGQALNSPLHF

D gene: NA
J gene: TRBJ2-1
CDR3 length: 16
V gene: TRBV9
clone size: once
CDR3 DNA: TGTGCCAGCAGCCCTCAACTAGGAGGGCCCTACAATGAGCAGTTCTTC
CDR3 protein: CASSPQLGGPYNEQFF

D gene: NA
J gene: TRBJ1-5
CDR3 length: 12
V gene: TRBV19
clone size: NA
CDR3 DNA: TGTGCCAGTAGTATCACACGCCAGCCCCAGCATTTT
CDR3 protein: CASSITRQPQHF

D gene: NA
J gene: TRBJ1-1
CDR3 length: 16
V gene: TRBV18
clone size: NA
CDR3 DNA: TGTGCCAGCTCACCTTGGGTTCAGGGGTCGGACACTGAAGCTTTCTTT
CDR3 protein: CASSPWVQGSDTEAFF

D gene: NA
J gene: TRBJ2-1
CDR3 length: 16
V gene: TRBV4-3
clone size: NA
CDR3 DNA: TGCGCCAGCAGCCCTTTTGGCACCGGGGTTACTGGCGTGCAGTTCTTC
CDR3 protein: CASSPFGTGVTGVQFF

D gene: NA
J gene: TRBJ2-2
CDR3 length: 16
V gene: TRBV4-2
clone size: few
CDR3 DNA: TGTGCCAGCACCCCAAGTGATAGCCCCGGCACCGGGGAGCTGTTTTTT
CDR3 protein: CASTPSDSPGTGELFF

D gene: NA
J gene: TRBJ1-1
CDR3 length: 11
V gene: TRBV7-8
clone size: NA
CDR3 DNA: TGTGCCAGCAGTTCACTGTTGGAGGCTTTCTTT
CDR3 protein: CASSSLLEAFF

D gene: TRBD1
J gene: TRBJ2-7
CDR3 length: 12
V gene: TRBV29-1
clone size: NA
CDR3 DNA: TGCAGCGTCCGACAGGGTCCCTACGAGCAGTACTTC
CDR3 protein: CSVRQGPYEQYF

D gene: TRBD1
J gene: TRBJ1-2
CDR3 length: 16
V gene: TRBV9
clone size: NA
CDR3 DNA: TGTGCCAGCAGCGTAGATAGGACAGGGGGCGACTATGGCTACACCTTC
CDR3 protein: CASSVDRTGGDYGYTF

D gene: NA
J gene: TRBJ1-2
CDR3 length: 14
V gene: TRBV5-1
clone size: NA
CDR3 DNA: TGCGCCAGCAGCGTAGGACCGACAGGCTATGGCTACACCTTC
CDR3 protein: CASSVGPTGYGYTF

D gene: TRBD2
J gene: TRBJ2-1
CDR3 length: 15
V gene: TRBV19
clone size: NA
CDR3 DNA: TGTGCCAGTAGTCAACTTAGCGGGCGTAACAATGAGCAGTTCTTC
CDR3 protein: CASSQLSGRNNEQFF

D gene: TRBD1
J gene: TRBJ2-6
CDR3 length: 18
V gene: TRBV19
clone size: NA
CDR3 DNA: TGTGCCAGTAGTATCTCTAGGGGGCTGAGATCTGGGGCCAACGTCCTGACTTTC
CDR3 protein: CASSISRGLRSGANVLTF

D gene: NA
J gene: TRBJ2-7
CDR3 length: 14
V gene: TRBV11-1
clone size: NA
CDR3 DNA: TGTGCCAGCAGCTTAGTATCAGGGGCCTACGAGCAGTACTTC
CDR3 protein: CASSLVSGAYEQYF

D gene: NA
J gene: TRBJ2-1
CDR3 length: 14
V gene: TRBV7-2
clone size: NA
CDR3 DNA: TGTGCCAGCAGCTTAGCTGTTTCCGGCAATGAGCAGTTCTTC
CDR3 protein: CASSLAVSGNEQFF

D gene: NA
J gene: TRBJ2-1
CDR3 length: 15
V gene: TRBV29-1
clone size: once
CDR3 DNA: TGCAGCGTTGAAGTCCCAGGCCTGGCCTACAATGAGCAGTTCTTC
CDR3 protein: CSVEVPGLAYNEQFF

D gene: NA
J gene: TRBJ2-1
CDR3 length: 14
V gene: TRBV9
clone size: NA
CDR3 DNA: TGTGCCAGCAGCGTAGGGGCGGGTTACAATGAGCAGTTCTTC
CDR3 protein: CASSVGAGYNEQFF

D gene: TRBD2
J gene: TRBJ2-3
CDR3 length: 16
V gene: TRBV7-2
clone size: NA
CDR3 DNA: TGTGCCAGCAGCTTGGGTGCTAGCGGGGGAACAGATACGCAGTATTTT
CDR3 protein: CASSLGASGGTDTQYF

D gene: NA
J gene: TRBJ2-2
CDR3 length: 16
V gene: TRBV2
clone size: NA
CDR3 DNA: TGTGCCAGCAGTGAATATGTCGGTCCGAACACCGGGGAGCTGTTTTTT
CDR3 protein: CASSEYVGPNTGELFF

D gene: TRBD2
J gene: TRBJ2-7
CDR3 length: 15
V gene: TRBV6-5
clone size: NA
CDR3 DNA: TGTGCCAGCAGTCCGGGACTAGACATTGGGGACGAGCAGTACTTC
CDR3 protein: CASSPGLDIGDEQYF

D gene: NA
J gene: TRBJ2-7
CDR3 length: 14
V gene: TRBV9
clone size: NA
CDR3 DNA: TGTGCCAGCAGCCCGGCGGGGAGTATCTACGAGCAGTACTTC
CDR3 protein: CASSPAGSIYEQYF

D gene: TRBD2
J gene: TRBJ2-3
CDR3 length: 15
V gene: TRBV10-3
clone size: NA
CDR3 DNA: TGTGCCATCAGTCCGGGACTAAGGTTAACAGATACGCAGTATTTT
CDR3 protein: CAISPGLRLTDTQYF

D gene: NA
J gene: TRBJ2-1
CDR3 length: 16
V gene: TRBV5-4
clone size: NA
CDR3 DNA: TGTGCCAGCAGCCCCCGGACCGGGGGGCTCAACAATGAGCAGTTCTTC
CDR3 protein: CASSPRTGGLNNEQFF

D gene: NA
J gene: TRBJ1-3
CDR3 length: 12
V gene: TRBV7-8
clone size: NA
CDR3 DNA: TGTGCCAGCAGTTTAGTAGGAAACACCATATATTTT
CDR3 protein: CASSLVGNTIYF

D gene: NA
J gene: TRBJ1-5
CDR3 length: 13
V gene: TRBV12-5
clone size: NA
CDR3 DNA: TGTGCTAGTGGTTTGGTACGGTATCAGCCCCAGCATTTT
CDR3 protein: CASGLVRYQPQHF

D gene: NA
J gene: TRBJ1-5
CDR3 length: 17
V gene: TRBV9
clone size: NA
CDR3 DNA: TGTGCCAGCAGCCCTACGCTGACAGGTTTTAGCGATCAGCCCCAGCATTTT
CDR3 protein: CASSPTLTGFSDQPQHF

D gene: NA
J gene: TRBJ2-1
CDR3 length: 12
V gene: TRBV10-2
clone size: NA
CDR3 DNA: TGCGCCAGCAGTGAAGGGGTCGATGAGCAGTTCTTC
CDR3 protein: CASSEGVDEQFF

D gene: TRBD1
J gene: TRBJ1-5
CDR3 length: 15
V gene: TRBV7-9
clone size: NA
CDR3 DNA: TGTGCCAGCAGCATAGGGGGCAGTAGCAATCAGCCCCAGCATTTT
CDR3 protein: CASSIGGSSNQPQHF

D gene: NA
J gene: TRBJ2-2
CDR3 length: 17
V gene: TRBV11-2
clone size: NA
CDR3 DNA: TGTGCCAGCAGCCCACCTTATTGGGGGCTGAACACCGGGGAGCTGTTTTTT
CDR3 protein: CASSPPYWGLNTGELFF

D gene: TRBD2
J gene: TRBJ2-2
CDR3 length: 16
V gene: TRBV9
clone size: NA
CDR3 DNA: TGTGCCAGCAGCCCCGGGGGGAGGGATGGCACCGGGGAGCTGTTTTTT
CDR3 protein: CASSPGGRDGTGELFF

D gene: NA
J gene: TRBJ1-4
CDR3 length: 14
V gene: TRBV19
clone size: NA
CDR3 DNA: TGTGCCAGTAGTGGGAGCTGGGCTAATGAAAAACTGTTTTTT
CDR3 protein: CASSGSWANEKLFF

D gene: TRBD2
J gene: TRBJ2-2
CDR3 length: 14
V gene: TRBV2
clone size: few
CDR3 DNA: TGTGCCAGCAGTGAGGGGCTAGCGGGGGGGGAGCTGTTTTTT
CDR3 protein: CASSEGLAGGELFF

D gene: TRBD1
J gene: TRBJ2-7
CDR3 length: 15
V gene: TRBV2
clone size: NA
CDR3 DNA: TGTGCCAGCAGGGCCGCGTTGGGACAGTCCCACGAGCAGTACTTC
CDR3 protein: CASRAALGQSHEQYF

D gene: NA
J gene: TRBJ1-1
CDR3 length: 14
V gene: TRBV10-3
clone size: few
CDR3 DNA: TGTGCCATCAGTAACAGGGTCCCGATCACTGAAGCTTTCTTT
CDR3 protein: CAISNRVPITEAFF

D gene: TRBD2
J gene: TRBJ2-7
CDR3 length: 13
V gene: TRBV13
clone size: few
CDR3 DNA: TGTGCCAGCAGCCGGACTAGCTCCTACGAGCAGTACTTC
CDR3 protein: CASSRTSSYEQYF

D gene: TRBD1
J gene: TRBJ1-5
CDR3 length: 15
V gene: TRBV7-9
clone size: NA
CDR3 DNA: TGTGCCAGCAGCCCGGGACAGGGGAGCGGTCAGCCCCAGCATTTT
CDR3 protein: CASSPGQGSGQPQHF

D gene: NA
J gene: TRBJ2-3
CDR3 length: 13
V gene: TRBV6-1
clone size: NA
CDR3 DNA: TGTGCCAGCAGTGAGGGACTGAGGGATACGCAGTATTTT
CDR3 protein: CASSEGLRDTQYF